The clone carrying this T cell receptor beta chain has a handful of counts. No antigen is known for it. One entry per CDR3 protein results from TCRdb running MiXCR on the 5' RACE reads. The sample lists hundreds of thousands of distinct CDR3 sequences; about 20% were seen once. This record comes from a study of identical twins. The study, taken as a whole, reports: Fewer insertions were carried by abundant cord blood beta clonotypes, but none was seen in memory repertoires.

The germline V gene has CDR1 DFQATT and CDR2 SNEGSKA (reference sequence). This CDR3 region has 12 residues. These data were also reused for a study on T cells expressing NK-cell markers. That source reports: In sorted CD3+CD56+NKG2C+, CD3+CD56+NKG2C- and CD3+CD56-NKG2C+ T cells, TCR beta repertoires were obtained. Dominant NKG2C+ clonotypes made up about 1.0-7.0% of CD8+ T cells in several donors.

This receptor was identified in a young woman in good health. Input material: PBMCs. The chain has TRBV20-1 and TRBJ1-1; D ambiguous. The CDR3, as DNA: TGCATGTCTCGGGGAGGGAACACTGAAGCTTTCTTT. This encodes CMSRGGNTEAFF.